This entry lists 20 T cell receptor beta chains sequenced from one sample in a study of human T cells and chemical hapten exposure. TCRdb ran MiXCR on the RACE reads and lists one entry per CDR3 protein. Among around 360,000 distinct CDR3 sequences, roughly 6.3% were seen once, and the ten largest hold around 6%. Specified time point: patch test 2, 6 weeks after DPC sensitization. Specified treatment: therapeutic diphenylcyclopropenone sensitization with weekly scalp DPC. This material consisted of whole blood, taken in connection with sensitization to the hapten diphenylcyclopropenone (DPC). The origin of the receptors is a woman between 18 and 29 years old with alopecia areata. Some clones in this sample may be carry-over from other donors' samples.

This clonotype was observed at least ten times. DNA of the CDR3: TGTGCCAGCAGCCCCGGGGGAATAGATACGCAGTATTTT. It codes for CASSPGGIDTQYF. V gene TRBV6-2 or TRBV6-3 combines with J gene TRBJ2-3; the D gene is possibly TRBD2 (6 bases). CDR3 length equals 13 residues. The germline V gene has CDR1 MNHEY and CDR2 SVGEGT. V gave up 6 bases and J gave up 5 bases, with 12 bases separating them.

The chain uses TRBV5-7 and TRBJ2-7; 7 bases line up with TRBD1. TRBV5-7 belongs to the ORF category, with a function that is uncertain. The CDR3 runs 12 residues. The junction had 11 bases not matched to a gene; V was cut back by 7 bases and J by 10 bases. The CDR3 coding sequence is TGTGCCAGCCGCAGGGACAGACTCGATCAGTACTTC. Its protein is CASRRDRLDQYF.

This clonotype was seen only a few times. The chain joins TRBV7-2 to TRBJ2-3, with 14 bases matching TRBD2. The germline CDR1 and CDR2 sequences are SGHTA and FQGNSA. This CDR3 is 18 amino acids long. The J segment lost 0 bases and the V segment lost 5 bases, leaving 7 bases of the junction unmatched. CDR3 sequence reads: CASSPTSGGAESTDTQYF. CDR3 coding DNA: TGTGCCAGCAGCCCGACTAGCGGGGGGGCCGAAAGCACAGATACGCAGTATTTT.

This clonotype was seen ten or more times. The chain links TRBV7-9 to TRBJ1-4; no clear D. V was clipped by 7 bases and J by 4 bases, with 16 bases between them. Germline V gene lookup returns CDR1 SEHNR and CDR2 FQNEAQ (reference sequence). The CDR3 extends over 15 amino acids. The CDR3 loop reads CASTPSGSYNEKLFF. In DNA, the CDR3 is TGTGCCAGCACCCCTTCCGGATCCTATAATGAAAAACTGTTTTTT. The whole variable domain, remainder taken from reference TRBV7-9 and TRBJ1-4, is DTGVSQNPRHKITKRGQNVTFRCDPISEHNRLYWYRQTLGQGPEFLTYFQNEAQLEKSRLLSDRFSAERPKGSFSTLEIQRTEQGDSAMYLCASTPSGSYNEKLFFGSGTQLSVL.

The chain uses TRBV5-1 and TRBJ2-6; D unresolved. Between the trimmed V and J ends, which lost 5 bases and 0 bases, there was a span of 9 bases. This CDR3 region has 15 residues. Germline V gene data show CDR1 as SGHRS and CDR2 as YFSETQ. CDR3 bases: TGCGCCAGCAGTTTTACCTACTCTGGGGCCAACGTCCTGACTTTC. Protein: CASSFTYSGANVLTF.

This clonotype was recorded a few times. The chain is built from TRBV4-3 and TRBJ1-1; D remains ambiguous. The germline CDR1 and CDR2 sequences are LGHNA and YSLEER. The CDR3 covers 14 residues. V shed 0 bases and J shed 1 base, with 6 bases lying between them. The CDR3: CASSQDLENTEAFF. The CDR3 DNA reads as TGCGCCAGCAGCCAAGATCTCGAGAACACTGAAGCTTTCTTT.

V is TRBV12-3 or TRBV12-4 and J is TRBJ1-1; D remains ambiguous. The CDR3 runs to 13 residues. The ends were cut back, 2 bases at V and 7 bases at J, with 11 bases in the middle. Here the CDR3 reads CASSLIGLIEAFF. Written as DNA, the CDR3 is TGTGCCAGCAGTTTAATCGGGCTAATTGAAGCTTTCTTT.

This clonotype was seen more than once but under ten times. The chain recombines TRBV7-2 with TRBJ2-6, with 7 positions matching TRBD1. This CDR3 has 19 amino acids. With 6 bases clipped from V and 0 bases from J, the junction kept 14 bases outside the gene matches. CDR1 SGHTA and CDR2 FQGNSA come from the germline V gene. The CDR3 reads CASRVRGSSTGSGANVLTF. In nucleotides, the CDR3 is TGTGCCAGCAGGGTCAGGGGGTCTTCTACAGGCTCTGGGGCCAACGTCCTGACTTTC.

The chain links TRBV28 to TRBJ2-1; 12 bases are shared with TRBD2. Germline V CDR1 and CDR2: MDHEN, SYDVKM. This CDR3 region has 15 residues. V was pared by 5 bases and J by 7 bases, with 6 bases of the junction left unmatched. In nucleotides, the CDR3 is TGTGCCAGCAGTCACACTAGCGGGGGGAAGAATGAGCAGTTCTTC. Encoded protein: CASSHTSGGKNEQFF.

The chain links TRBV28 to TRBJ2-3; 9 bases fit TRBD1. The germline CDR1 and CDR2 sequences are MDHEN and SYDVKM. Trimming took 7 bases from V and 0 from J; bases not matched to a gene: 5. CDR3 length equals 15 residues. CDR3 loop: CASKLQGASTDTQYF. The CDR3 DNA is TGTGCCAGCAAACTACAGGGGGCGAGCACAGATACGCAGTATTTT.

This clonotype came up many times. V is TRBV12-3 or TRBV12-4 and J is TRBJ1-2, with D possibly being TRBD1 (6 bases). The CDR3 contains 15 residues. With 2 bases removed from V and 5 bases from J, the gap between germline ends came to 15 bases. Here the CDR3 reads CASSLRGSEEYGYTF. The CDR3 DNA reads TGTGCCAGCAGTTTAAGGGGGTCCGAGGAGTATGGCTACACCTTC.

This chain joins TRBV20-1 and TRBJ1-1; perhaps TRBD1 as D (5 bases). The germline V and J ends were trimmed by 4 bases and 1 base, with 10 bases remaining between them. CDR3 length: 13 residues. CDR1 and CDR2 from the germline V gene are DFQATT and SNEGSKA (reference sequence). The CDR3: CSATGHQNTEAFF. CDR3 sequence (DNA): TGCAGTGCTACAGGACACCAGAACACTGAAGCTTTCTTT.

V is TRBV18 and J is TRBJ2-5, with TRBD2 as a possible D gene (6 bases). CDR3 size: 17 residues. The V and J ends lost 3 bases and 4 bases respectively, with 21 bases between them. The germline V gene has CDR1 KGHSH and CDR2 LQKENI. CDR3 nucleotides: TGTGCCAGCTCACCGCCAATACATCCGGGGGTTCCAGAGACCCAGTACTTC. This translates into CASSPPIHPGVPETQYF.

This sequence joins TRBV27 and TRBJ2-7, with TRBD2 identical over 7 bases. J gave up 8 bases and V 4 bases, and 8 bases lay outside the gene matches. The CDR3 is 13 amino acids. Germline V gene data show CDR1 as MNHEY and CDR2 as SMNVEV (reference sequence). In DNA, the CDR3 is TGTGCCAGCAGTTGGACTAGAACGGACAAGCAGTACTTC. The encoded protein is CASSWTRTDKQYF.

There are a few counts of this clonotype. This rearrangement joins TRBV18 to TRBJ2-3; D remains ambiguous. With 3 bases removed from V and 3 bases from J, the gap between germline ends came to 7 bases. This CDR3 has 13 residues. The germline V gene has CDR1 KGHSH and CDR2 LQKENI. CDR3 in amino acids: CASSPAATDTQYF. CDR3 sequence (DNA): TGTGCCAGCTCACCCGCTGCAACAGATACGCAGTATTTT.

This clonotype appeared many times. The J gene is TRBJ1-5, the V gene TRBV4-2; D is unresolved. Between the trimmed V and J ends, which lost 0 bases and 4 bases, there was a span of 13 bases. Per germline, CDR1 LGHNA and CDR2 YNFKEQ. The CDR3 runs to 16 residues. The chain's CDR3 is CASSQDLGRPNQPQHF. Written as DNA, the CDR3 is TGTGCCAGCAGCCAAGATTTAGGCAGGCCGAATCAGCCCCAGCATTTT.

Only a few counts were recorded for this clonotype. V is TRBV6-2 or TRBV6-3 and J is TRBJ2-5; 8 bases are shared with TRBD2. The germline V gene has CDR1 MNHEY and CDR2 SVGEGT. J was trimmed by 5 bases and V by 8 bases; bases with no gene match: 10. The CDR3 extends over 14 amino acids. The CDR3 spells CASSRSSGVETQYF. DNA for the CDR3: TGTGCCAGCTCCCGGAGTAGCGGGGTGGAGACCCAGTACTTC.

This clonotype has more than one count but fewer than ten. The chain is built from TRBV15 and TRBJ2-5; 7 positions agree with TRBD1. The germline V gene has CDR1 LNHNV and CDR2 YYDKDF (reference sequence). V dropped 0 bases and J dropped 4; count of bases not matched to a gene: 8. The CDR3 extends over 16 amino acids. CDR3 loop: CATSRDREGAGETQYF. The CDR3 DNA reads as TGTGCCACCAGCAGAGATCGTGAGGGGGCCGGAGAGACCCAGTACTTC.

This clonotype was found a few times. CDR3 sequence (DNA): TGTGCCAGCAGCCCAAGTCAAACCAGCACAGCTAACTATGGCTACACCTTC. It codes for CASSPSQTSTANYGYTF. This rearrangement joins TRBV7-3 to TRBJ1-2; D is unclear. Germline V gene sequence: CDR1 SGHTA, CDR2 FQGTGA. There are 17 residues in the CDR3. V dropped 5 bases and J dropped 0 bases, with 19 bases sitting between them.

This clonotype occurred many times. The chain recombines TRBV7-2 with TRBJ2-4, with D tentatively TRBD2 (6 bases). Germline V gene sequence: CDR1 SGHTA, CDR2 FQGNSA. V was trimmed by 1 base and J by 4 bases, leaving 11 bases between them. This CDR3 contains 15 residues. CDR3 amino acids: CASSLEAGKKNIQYF. Here the CDR3 DNA reads TGTGCCAGCAGCTTAGAGGCGGGAAAGAAAAACATTCAGTACTTC.